These 14 T cell receptor beta chains originate from one sample sequenced in a study of blood T cell repertoires in COVID-19. The method was immunoSEQ multiplex PCR; TCRdb's version includes in-frame clones alone and lacks a portion of them. Of roughly 150,000 clones in the sample, about three quarters are singletons; the top ten hold roughly 8%. The sample consisted of peripheral blood. These receptors came from a man in his 60s with acute or convalescent COVID-19.

This chain links TRBV5-1 with TRBJ2-3; perhaps TRBD1 as D (5 bases). The CDR3 totals 13 residues. The ends were cut back, 7 bases at V and 1 base at J, with 10 bases in the middle. Germline V CDR1 and CDR2: SGHRS, YFSETQ. The CDR3 DNA reads TGCGCCAGCTGCAAGACAGGCACAGATACGCAGTATTTT. Its translation is CASCKTGTDTQYF.

V gene TRBV28 combines with J gene TRBJ2-3; TRBD1 matches at 8 bases. Germline V gene data show CDR1 as MDHEN and CDR2 as SYDVKM. The CDR3 has 16 amino acids. V trimming: 5 bases; J trimming: 2 bases; junction bases outside the gene matches: 9. CDR3 nucleotides: TGTGCCAGCAGTCTCGAACAGGGGGTTTCCACAGATACGCAGTATTTT. Translating it yields CASSLEQGVSTDTQYF.

The J gene is TRBJ1-6, the V gene TRBV24-1, with D tentatively TRBD1 (6 bases). Germline V gene lookup returns CDR1 KGHDR and CDR2 SFDVKD. V was shortened by 4 bases and J by 10 bases, with 10 bases between the two germline ends. This CDR3 is built from 13 residues. CDR3 amino acids: CATSEGRGSPLHF. CDR3 in DNA: TGTGCCACCAGTGAAGGCAGGGGATCACCCCTCCACTTT.

The chain couples TRBV18 to TRBJ2-5, with D possibly being TRBD2 (6 bases). V was cut by 4 bases and J by 1 base, with 13 bases left in between. The CDR3 sequence is 15 residues long. The germline gives CDR1 KGHSH, CDR2 LQKENI. This CDR3 reads CASSRDGGPQETQYF. The CDR3 DNA reads as TGTGCCAGCTCACGTGACGGGGGACCCCAAGAGACCCAGTACTTC.

The gene calls are TRBV30 and TRBJ1-2, with D possibly TRBD1 on 6 matching bases. Trimming removed 0 bases at V and 5 bases at J, with 16 bases between. The CDR3 is 15 residues long. The germline V gene encodes CDR1 GTSNPN and CDR2 SVGIG (reference sequence). CDR3 amino acids: CAWSVGTLLVYGYTF. The CDR3 bases are TGTGCCTGGAGTGTGGGGACACTGCTCGTTTATGGCTACACCTTC.

The genes are TRBV10-3 and TRBJ2-3, with 15 positions matching TRBD2. This CDR3 region has 19 residues. With V trimmed by 6 bases and J by 3 bases, 13 bases remained unmatched. The V gene's germline CDR1 is ENHRY and CDR2 SYGVKD. The CDR3 is CAIRKGLAGGNLKTDTQYF. The CDR3 bases are TGTGCCATCAGAAAGGGACTAGCGGGGGGTAATTTGAAGACAGATACGCAGTATTTT.

There are a few counts of this clone. The CDR3 region is CASSEGANTEAFF. CDR3 in DNA: TGTGCCAGCAGTGAAGGTGCTAATACTGAAGCTTTCTTT. V is TRBV2 and J is TRBJ1-1; D unclear. The length of the CDR3 is 13 residues. Germline lookup yields CDR1 SNHLY and CDR2 FYNNEI. Trimming removed 1 base from V and 5 bases from J, with 8 bases in between.

This clone has more than one count but fewer than ten. This chain links TRBV3-1 (or the pseudogene TRBV3-2) with TRBJ2-5, with 9 nucleotides matching TRBD2. Trimming at V came to 3 bases and at J to 3 bases, leaving 5 bases not matched to a gene. The CDR3 has 15 amino acids. Germline values: CDR1 LGHDT, CDR2 YNNKEL (reference sequence). The CDR3 here is CASSHGRGGEETQYF. The CDR3 bases are TGTGCCAGCAGCCATGGGCGGGGGGGCGAAGAGACCCAGTACTTC.

The chain links TRBV11-2 to TRBJ2-7; D call uncertain. This CDR3 comprises 13 residues. Trimming removed 1 base from V and 5 bases from J, with 9 bases in between. The germline CDR1 and CDR2 sequences are SGHAT and FQNNGV. Here the CDR3 reads CASSLVTRDEQYF. The CDR3 DNA reads TGTGCCAGCAGCTTAGTTACCCGGGACGAGCAGTACTTC.

This clone was counted a few times. The chain links TRBV18 to TRBJ2-1, with no clear D. The CDR3 contains 13 residues. Germline CDR1 and CDR2: KGHSH and LQKENI. V was trimmed by 6 bases and J by 4 bases, leaving 10 bases between them. The CDR3 region is CASSLARYNEQFF. The DNA for the CDR3 is TGTGCCAGCTCCCTGGCTAGATACAATGAGCAGTTCTTC.

The V call is TRBV9, the J call TRBJ2-3, with D tentatively TRBD2 (6 bases). This CDR3 has 16 residues. Trimming removed 0 bases from V and 0 bases from J, with 11 bases in between. From germline, CDR1 is SGDLS and CDR2 YYNGEE. The CDR3 loop reads CASSVEPGTSTDTQYF. CDR3 sequence (DNA): TGTGCCAGCAGCGTAGAGCCGGGGACTAGCACAGATACGCAGTATTTT.

V usage is TRBV6-6 and J usage is TRBJ2-7; 9 bases align to TRBD1. The germline V gene has CDR1 MNHNY and CDR2 SVGAGI (reference sequence). With 6 bases clipped from V and 4 bases from J, the junction kept 10 bases outside the gene matches. This CDR3 is built from 15 residues. The chain's CDR3 is CASREPGQGQYEQYF. The CDR3 DNA reads as TGTGCCAGCAGAGAGCCGGGACAGGGTCAATACGAGCAGTACTTC.

Here the CDR3 DNA reads TGTGCCAGCAGTTTTTTGCCGGGACAGGGGAGTAATGAGCAGTTCTTC. Translated: CASSFLPGQGSNEQFF. The rearrangement uses TRBV27 and TRBJ2-1; 10 bases are a match to TRBD1. V gave up 3 bases and J gave up 7 bases; unmatched junction bases: 9. The CDR3 spans 16 residues. The germline CDR1 and CDR2 sequences are MNHEY and SMNVEV (reference sequence).

The V gene is TRBV30, the J gene TRBJ1-6, with D perhaps matching TRBD1 (5 bases). This CDR3 has 14 residues. Between the trimmed V and J ends, which lost 3 bases and 6 bases, there was a span of 12 bases. Looked up from germline, CDR1 is GTSNPN and CDR2 is SVGIG (reference sequence). The CDR3 loop reads CAWRRQTLNSPLHF. For the CDR3, the DNA is TGTGCCTGGAGACGACAGACCCTTAATTCACCCCTCCACTTT.